This T cell receptor beta chain was sequenced in a study of control samples from healthy donors and cancer patients (dated by TCRdb to the early 2020s). A note on this clone: This receptor's antigen is unknown. No base quality information exists; no much larger clone differs at one position.

The germline V and J ends show losses of 0 bases and 15 bases respectively, and no gene match explains 6 bases of the junction. As encoded in the germline V gene (reference sequence), CDR1 is MNHNY while CDR2 is SVGAGI. The CDR3, cysteine through phenylalanine, is 13 amino acids long. Just the 39-base CDR3 DNA is kept, in frame starting at base 1. Libraries came from the immunoSEQ multiplex PCR assay. TCRdb took over this immuneACCESS table, retaining in-frame rearrangements with V and J assigned. Such tables are incomplete; in checked studies, under half of the missing clones stem from an unresolved V gene, and the remainder is unexplained. Here the sample has about 60,000 clones; just over 90% occur a single time. The leading ten clones occupy more than 1% of the sample.

The rearrangement joined TRBV6-6 to TRBJ2-1; 9 of the junction bases match TRBD2. Sequencing input: PBMCs. This clonotype was obtained from a woman between 50 and 59 years old with colorectal cancer. This receptor has the CDR3 CASSYSAGGPPFF. At the DNA level, the sequence is TGTGCCAGCAGTTACTCGGCGGGGGGGCCGCCGTTCTTC.